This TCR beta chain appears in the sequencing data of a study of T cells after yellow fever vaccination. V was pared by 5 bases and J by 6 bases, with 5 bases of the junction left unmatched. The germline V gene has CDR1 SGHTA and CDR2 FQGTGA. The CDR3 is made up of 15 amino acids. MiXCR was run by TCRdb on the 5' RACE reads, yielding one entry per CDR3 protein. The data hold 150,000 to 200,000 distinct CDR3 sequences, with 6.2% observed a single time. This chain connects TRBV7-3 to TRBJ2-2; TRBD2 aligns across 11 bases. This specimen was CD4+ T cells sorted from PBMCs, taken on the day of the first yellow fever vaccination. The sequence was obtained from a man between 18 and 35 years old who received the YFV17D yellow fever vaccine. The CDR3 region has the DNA TGTGCCAGCAGCCCCCGTAGCGGGGGGGCCGGGGAGCTGTTTTTT. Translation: CASSPRSGGAGELFF.